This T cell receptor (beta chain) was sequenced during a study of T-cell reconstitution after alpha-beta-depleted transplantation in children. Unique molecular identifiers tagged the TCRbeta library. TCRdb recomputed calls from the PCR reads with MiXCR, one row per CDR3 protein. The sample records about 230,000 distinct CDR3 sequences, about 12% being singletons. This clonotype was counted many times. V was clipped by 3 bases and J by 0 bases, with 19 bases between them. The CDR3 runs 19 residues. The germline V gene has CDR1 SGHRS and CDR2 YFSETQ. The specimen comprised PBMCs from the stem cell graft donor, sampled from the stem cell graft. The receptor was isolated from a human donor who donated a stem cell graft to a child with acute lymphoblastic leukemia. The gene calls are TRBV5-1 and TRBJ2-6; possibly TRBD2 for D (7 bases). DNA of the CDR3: TGCGCCAGCAGCTCTCAACCCGCGGGGGCCTCCTCTGGGGCCAACGTCCTGACTTTC. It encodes CASSSQPAGASSGANVLTF.